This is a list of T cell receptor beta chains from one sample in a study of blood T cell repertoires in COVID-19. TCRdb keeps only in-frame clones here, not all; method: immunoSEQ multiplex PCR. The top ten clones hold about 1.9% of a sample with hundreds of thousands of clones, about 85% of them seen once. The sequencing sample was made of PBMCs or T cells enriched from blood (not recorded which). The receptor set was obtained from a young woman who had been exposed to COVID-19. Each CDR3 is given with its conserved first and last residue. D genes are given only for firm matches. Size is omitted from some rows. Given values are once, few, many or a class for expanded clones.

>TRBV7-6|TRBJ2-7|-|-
TGTGCCAGCAGCCAAGGTTCAGGCAGCTCGACCTACGAGCAGTACTTC
CASSQGSGSSTYEQYF
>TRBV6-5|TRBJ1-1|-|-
TGTGCCAGCAGCCAAGGGGATATAGCCACTGAAGCTTTCTTT
CASSQGDIATEAFF
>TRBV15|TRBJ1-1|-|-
TGTGCCACCAGCAGAGTTCCGTTCACTGAAGCTTTCTTT
CATSRVPFTEAFF
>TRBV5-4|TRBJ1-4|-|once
TGTGCCAGCCAGGGGAGTAATGAAAAACTGTTTTTT
CASQGSNEKLFF
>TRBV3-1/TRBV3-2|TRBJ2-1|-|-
TGTGCCAGCAGCCCCCTTCCGAGTGAGCAGTTCTTC
CASSPLPSEQFF
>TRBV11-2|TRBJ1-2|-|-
TGTGCCAGCAGCTTAGAGCAAGGCAGCGGGACCGGCTACACCTTC
CASSLEQGSGTGYTF
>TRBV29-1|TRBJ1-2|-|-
TGCAGCGTCGACATAGACGGGAAATCTGGCTACACCTTC
CSVDIDGKSGYTF
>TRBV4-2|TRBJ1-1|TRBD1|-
TGTGCCAGCAGCCAAGGACAGGGTGGCGGGGACACTGAAGCTTTCTTT
CASSQGQGGGDTEAFF
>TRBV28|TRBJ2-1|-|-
TGTGCCAGCAGTTTCGCACAGGCCCATTTTGCTAACAATGAGCAGTTCTTC
CASSFAQAHFANNEQFF
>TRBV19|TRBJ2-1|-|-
TGTGCCAGTGCTCATAGTTACAATGAGCAGTTCTTC
CASAHSYNEQFF
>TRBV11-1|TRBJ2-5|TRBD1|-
TGTGCCAGCAGCGTGGGACAGCTAGATAACCAAGAGACCCAGTACTTC
CASSVGQLDNQETQYF
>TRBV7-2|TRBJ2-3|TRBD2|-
TGTGCCAGCAGCTCACTGGCGGGGGGGCTGGTAGATACGCAGTATTTT
CASSSLAGGLVDTQYF
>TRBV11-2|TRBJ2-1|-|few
TGTGCCAGCAGCTTCAGGCTAGCCTCTTCTCGGGGCTCCTACAATGAGCAGTTCTTC
CASSFRLASSRGSYNEQFF
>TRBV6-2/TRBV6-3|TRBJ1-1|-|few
TGTGCCAGCAGTTCTGGACAGTGGAACACTGAAGCTTTCTTT
CASSSGQWNTEAFF
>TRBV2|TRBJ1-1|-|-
TGTGCCAGCAGGGGGCGGGGGGTCATGAACACTGAAGCTTTCTTT
CASRGRGVMNTEAFF
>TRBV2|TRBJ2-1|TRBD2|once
TGTGCCAGCAGTGTTAACAGCGGGAGCTCTGGCAATGAGCAGTTCTTC
CASSVNSGSSGNEQFF
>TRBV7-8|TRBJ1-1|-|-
TGTGCCAGCACCCATCCCAAACAGGGAAGTTTTAACACTGAAGCTTTCTTT
CASTHPKQGSFNTEAFF
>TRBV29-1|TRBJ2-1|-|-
TGCAGCGTTGAAATCAACGGGGTTGGGTTTGATGAGCAGTTCTTC
CSVEINGVGFDEQFF
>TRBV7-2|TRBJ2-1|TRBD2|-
TGTGCCAGCAGCTCCTCCATTCTAGCGGGAGGCAATGAGCAGTTCTTC
CASSSSILAGGNEQFF
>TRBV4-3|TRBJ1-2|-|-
TGCGCCAGCAGCCGGGCGGGGAGCGAGGTTTTCTATGGCTACACCTTC
CASSRAGSEVFYGYTF
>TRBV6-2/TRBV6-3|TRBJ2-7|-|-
TGTGCCAGCAGTATGGACAAATACCCCTACGAGCAGTACTTC
CASSMDKYPYEQYF
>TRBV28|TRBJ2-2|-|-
TGTGCCAGCAGTTTGAGCGCAGGCTTCGGGGCCGGGGAGCTGTTTTTT
CASSLSAGFGAGELFF
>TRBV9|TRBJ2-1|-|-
TGTGCCAGCAGCTTCTGGACAGCCTCCAATGAGCAGTTCTTC
CASSFWTASNEQFF
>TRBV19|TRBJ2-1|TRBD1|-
TGTGCCAGTAGTATAGAGGGGGACAGGGCTTACAATGAGCAGTTCTTC
CASSIEGDRAYNEQFF
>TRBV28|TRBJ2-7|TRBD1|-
TGTGCCACTGCCCAGACAGGGGACGACGAGCAGTACTTC
CATAQTGDDEQYF
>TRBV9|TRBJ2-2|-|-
TGTGCCAGCAGCGTAGTCAGCAGGACCGGGGAGCTGTTTTTT
CASSVVSRTGELFF
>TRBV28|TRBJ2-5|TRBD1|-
TGTGCCAGCAGTTTAGACAGGGGGTTGGGGGAGACCCAGTACTTC
CASSLDRGLGETQYF
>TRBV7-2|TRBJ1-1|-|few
TGTGCCAGCAGCTTACAGACAGGGAACACTGAAGCTTTCTTT
CASSLQTGNTEAFF
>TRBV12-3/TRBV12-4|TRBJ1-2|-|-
TGTGCCAGCAGTCTTACAGTTAACTATGGCTACACCTTC
CASSLTVNYGYTF
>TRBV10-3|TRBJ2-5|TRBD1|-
TGTGCCATCAGTGGACAGGGTAGGGAGACCCAGTACTTC
CAISGQGRETQYF
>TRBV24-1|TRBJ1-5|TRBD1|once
TGTGCCACCAGTGATCCACAGGGGGCGGATGATCAGCCCCAGCATTTT
CATSDPQGADDQPQHF
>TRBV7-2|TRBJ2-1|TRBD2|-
TGTGCCAGCAGCTTAGTAGCGGGAGGGAATGAGCAGTTCTTC
CASSLVAGGNEQFF
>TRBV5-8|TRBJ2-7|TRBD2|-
TGTGCCAGCACAAAGATCAAATTCACCGGGACTACTGAGGCCTACGAGCAGTACTTC
CASTKIKFTGTTEAYEQYF
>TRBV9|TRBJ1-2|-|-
TGTGCCAGCAGCGTAGTAGAAAACTATGGCTACACCTTC
CASSVVENYGYTF